These 14 T cell receptor beta chains were sequenced from one sample in a study of molecular identifiers for immune sequencing clone quantification. TCRdb independently ran MiXCR on the PCR reads; one entry per CDR3 protein. Of over 10,000 distinct CDR3 sequences in the sample, approximately 18% are singletons; the top ten hold over 1.2%. Sequenced material: naive CD8+ T cells from blood, with Jurkat cell RNA spiked in. Indicated subset: FACS-sorted CD8+CD4-CCR7+CD45RA+ naive T cells. The receptor set was obtained from a human donor in good health. Some libraries in this study had Jurkat cell RNA spiked in.

This clonotype was observed many times. This sequence joins TRBV19 and TRBJ2-2; 7 bases map to TRBD2. The V gene's germline CDR1 is LNHDA and CDR2 SQIVND (reference sequence). V gave up 3 bases and J gave up 5 bases; unmatched junction bases: 12. The CDR3 runs to 17 residues. Written as DNA, the CDR3 is TGTGCCAGTAGTATGTCCCCCAGCGGGGTTGGTACCGGGGAGCTGTTTTTT. Translated, it gives CASSMSPSGVGTGELFF.

The genes are TRBV15 and TRBJ2-3, with a possible D match to TRBD1 (5 bases). The CDR3 length is 16 residues. From germline, CDR1 is LNHNV and CDR2 YYDKDF (reference sequence). Trimming took off 0 bases at V and 4 bases at J, with 14 bases between the two ends. This CDR3 reads CATSRDKQGTPDTQYF. The CDR3 DNA is TGTGCCACCAGCAGAGATAAGCAGGGAACGCCAGATACGCAGTATTTT.

Within the sample, this clonotype is medium-sized. The chain links TRBV2 to TRBJ2-3, with D perhaps matching TRBD1 (6 bases). Germline CDR1 and CDR2: SNHLY and FYNNEI. The CDR3 spans 18 residues. The V end lost 2 bases, the J end lost 3 bases, and 21 bases lay between the germline ends. The CDR3 here is CASSERSIPGVKTDTQYF. CDR3 nucleotides: TGTGCCAGCAGTGAAAGGTCTATTCCAGGGGTGAAAACAGATACGCAGTATTTT.

In its sample, this clonotype is medium-sized. The chain links TRBV2 to TRBJ2-2; D call uncertain. V gave up 7 bases and J gave up 4 bases, with 16 bases separating them. The germline V gene has CDR1 SNHLY and CDR2 FYNNEI. This CDR3 comprises 15 residues. The CDR3 nucleotides are TGTGCCAGCATCTTCAAAAGCGTACTCACCGGGGAGCTGTTTTTT. Its protein is CASIFKSVLTGELFF.

By share of the sample, this clonotype is medium-sized (0.01 to 0.1%). The chain carries TRBV29-1 and TRBJ2-7; a weak D match, TRBD2 (5 bases). This CDR3 region has 12 residues. The germline gives CDR1 SQVTM, CDR2 ANQGSEA. V dropped 1 base and J dropped 6 bases, with 10 bases sitting between them. Here the CDR3 reads CSVEGDGVEQYF. The CDR3 bases are TGCAGCGTTGAAGGCGACGGGGTCGAGCAGTACTTC.

This clonotype is classed as medium-sized. The chain is built from TRBV5-1 and TRBJ2-7, with D possibly being TRBD2 (6 bases). Trimming shortened V by 0 bases and J by 2 bases, and 12 bases separated the two germline ends. This CDR3 has 15 amino acids. The germline CDR1 and CDR2 sequences are SGHRS and YFSETQ. The CDR3, as DNA: TGCGCCAGCAGCTTGGACGGGAGAGGGGCCTACGAGCAGTACTTC. Its protein is CASSLDGRGAYEQYF.

There are many counts of this clonotype. The V gene is TRBV4-1, the J gene TRBJ1-4; D is undetermined. The CDR3 has 14 amino acids. Germline assignment: CDR1 MGHRA and CDR2 YSYEKL. The V and J ends lost 2 bases and 8 bases respectively, with 12 bases between them. CDR3 DNA sequence: TGCGCCAGCAGCCAAAAGGCCCGCGGGGAAAAACTGTTTTTT. It encodes CASSQKARGEKLFF.

In its sample, this clonotype was seen many times. The V and J genes are TRBV10-3 and TRBJ2-2, with 7 nucleotides matching TRBD1. This CDR3 is 15 amino acids long. V shed 7 bases and J 2 bases; nucleotides not matched to a gene: 7. Germline-derived CDR1 and CDR2 are ENHRY and SYGVKD. This chain's CDR3 is CAITSGQTNTGELFF. Here the CDR3 DNA reads TGTGCCATCACTTCGGGACAGACTAACACCGGGGAGCTGTTTTTT.

This clonotype came up many times. This rearrangement joins TRBV15 to TRBJ2-7, with 13 bases lining up with TRBD2. J gave up 6 bases and V 0 bases, and 11 bases lay outside the gene matches. Germline V lookup: CDR1 LNHNV, CDR2 YYDKDF (reference sequence). This CDR3 has 18 residues. The CDR3, as DNA: TGTGCCACCAGCAGAGATTATTCCCTAGGGACTAGCGGGATCGAGCAGTACTTC. Translating gives CATSRDYSLGTSGIEQYF.

Worth noting for this clonotype: A single base separates this from a much larger clone, so it may be a read error. CDR3 loop: CASSPLVRGMEAFF. The DNA of the CDR3 is TGTGCCAGCAGTCCGTTGGTTCGGGGGATGGAAGCTTTCTTT. The V gene is TRBV27, the J gene TRBJ1-1; D may be TRBD1 (5 bases). The CDR3 covers 14 residues. Trimming stripped 5 bases from V and 8 bases from J, with 18 bases between. The V gene's germline CDR1 is MNHEY and CDR2 SMNVEV (reference sequence).

As concerns this clonotype: Possible read error: a much larger clone is one base away. The rearrangement uses TRBV5-6 and TRBJ2-2; 9 positions match TRBD1. V was clipped by 2 bases and J by 2 bases; unmatched bases: 7. Germline CDR1 and CDR2: SGHDT and YYEEEE. The CDR3 loop spans 17 amino acids. The CDR3 loop is CASSLYYRGLNTGELFF. The CDR3 nucleotides read TGTGCCAGCAGCTTATACTACAGGGGGCTAAACACCGGGGAGCTGTTTTTT.

This clonotype was recorded at least ten times. The rearrangement links TRBV4-3 to TRBJ1-1; D gene uncertain. This CDR3 has 17 amino acids. Between the trimmed V and J ends, which lost 0 bases and 1 base, there was a span of 15 bases. Germline CDR1 is LGHNA and CDR2 is YSLEER. The DNA of the CDR3 is TGCGCCAGCAGCCAAGATCTTCTGGCGGGGTGGAACACTGAAGCTTTCTTT. This encodes CASSQDLLAGWNTEAFF.

By its share, this clonotype is medium-sized. The rearrangement uses TRBV25-1 and TRBJ2-7, with D unresolved. V lost 4 bases, J lost 6 bases, and 10 bases lay in between. CDR3 size: 12 residues. Germline CDR1 MGHDK, CDR2 SYGVNS. The CDR3 sequence is CASSALGREQYF. The CDR3 bases are TGTGCCAGCAGTGCGCTTGGCCGCGAGCAGTACTTC.

This clonotype has a count of ten or more. The V call is TRBV29-1, the J call TRBJ2-1, with unresolved D. The V end was cut by 5 bases, the J end by 7 bases, with 15 bases between. Germline V gives CDR1 SQVTM, CDR2 ANQGSEA. The CDR3 contains 13 residues. CDR3 coding DNA: TGCAGCGTTCTTGGTGGGCTAAAGAATGAGCAGTTCTTC. It codes for CSVLGGLKNEQFF.